The rows below give T cell receptor beta chains drawn from one sample of a study of blood T cell repertoires in COVID-19. The protocol was immunoSEQ multiplex PCR, while the TCRdb copy is restricted to in-frame clones and leaves out a portion. The repertoire includes about 280,000 clones, 65% to 90% of them detected once, and about an eighth sits in the top ten. The sample taken for sequencing was peripheral blood. These receptors all come from a human donor in a cohort sampled during active COVID-19. CDR3s include the opening cysteine and the closing phenylalanine or tryptophan. Each record gives: V gene, CDR3 protein.

v_call: TRBV4-3
cdr3_aa: CASSQVGGLQFF

v_call: TRBV7-9
cdr3_aa: CASSPQRYSYEQYF

v_call: TRBV28
cdr3_aa: CASSMDRNIQYF

v_call: TRBV3-1/TRBV3-2
cdr3_aa: CASSFTGTGSYEQYF

v_call: TRBV5-1
cdr3_aa: CASSLELVDTQYF

v_call: TRBV29-1
cdr3_aa: CSVSGVEEKLFF

v_call: TRBV6-5
cdr3_aa: CASSYVGQTSYGYTF

v_call: TRBV3-1/TRBV3-2
cdr3_aa: CASSPGTSLGGGQETQYF

v_call: TRBV7-6
cdr3_aa: CASSLPPSGGTGELFF

v_call: TRBV19
cdr3_aa: CASSLRQGAYNEQFF

v_call: TRBV11-2
cdr3_aa: CASSLKPLGQMNTEAFF

v_call: TRBV3-1/TRBV3-2
cdr3_aa: CASSLGSYEQYF

v_call: TRBV28
cdr3_aa: CASSPPGGSSYEQYF

v_call: TRBV19
cdr3_aa: CASRGGQNNEKLFF

v_call: TRBV7-2
cdr3_aa: CASSFTGYDAQYF

v_call: TRBV7-3
cdr3_aa: CASSLNSGHSYNEQFF

v_call: TRBV12-3/TRBV12-4
cdr3_aa: CASSLMGDQPQHF

v_call: TRBV3-1/TRBV3-2
cdr3_aa: CASSQGVGLAGGSTDTQYF

v_call: TRBV7-8
cdr3_aa: CASSLPFPREGSYEQYF

v_call: TRBV11-2
cdr3_aa: CASSFAAGGYTF